This T cell receptor beta chain was profiled in a study of CD8 T cells in ankylosing spondylitis. Findings of the study overall: Made up of about eight highly homologous variants, a TCR beta motif appeared characteristic of ankylosing spondylitis blood.

Germline CDR1 reads SEHNR; CDR2 reads FQNEAQ (reference sequence). The CDR3 contains 17 residues. Trimming cost V 1 base and J 3 bases, with 18 bases left between them. TCRdb processed the 5' RACE reads anew with MiXCR; each CDR3 protein has one entry. The sample records some 130,000 distinct CDR3 sequences, about 15% being singletons. This clonotype was found many times. Its antigen is still unknown. The TCR sequence derives from a male donor with ankylosing spondylitis. The specimen sequenced was blood, either unsorted or a sorted T cell fraction (not recorded which). The chain couples TRBV7-9 to TRBJ2-5; D ambiguous. CDR3 protein: CASSLEGPLASKETQYF. The DNA for the CDR3 is TGTGCCAGCAGCTTAGAGGGTCCACTCGCCTCCAAAGAGACCCAGTACTTC.